Included here is one T cell receptor (beta chain) sequence, with context. Its matching antigen is unknown. The same CDR3 arises from other DNA sequences in this sample as well. The data belong to a study of shared clonotypes between healthy human individuals. Study context: Those who served as donors were two women and a few men between the ages of 18 and 49. Whole-study results and caveats: Around 5.4% of naive CD4 clonotypes were common to a handful of donors.

Measured with immunoSEQ multiplex PCR; TCRdb has only the in-frame clones, and not every one. The table lists over 2,000,000 clones, 80% to 95% of them singletons, with around 1.7% in the top ten. Cells designated naive CD8 were CD45RO-negative and were positively selected for CCR7, with terminally differentiated effector memory CD45RA+ cells excluded. V was clipped by 3 bases and J by 1 base, with 9 bases between them. Germline V gives CDR1 LNHDA, CDR2 SQIVND (reference sequence). This CDR3 has 14 amino acids. The sequenced sample consisted of naive CD8+ T cells from PBMCs. The chain combines TRBV19 with TRBJ1-1, with D uncertain. The sequence was obtained from a man between 18 and 35 years old in good health. Some clones in this sample may be carry-over from other donors' samples. In DNA, the CDR3 is TGTGCCAGTAGTATCACGGGGTCGAACACTGAAGCTTTCTTT. Translation gives CASSITGSNTEAFF.